This entry features one T cell receptor beta chain sequence. The repertoire was sequenced with immunoSEQ multiplex PCR; TCRdb's copy has only in-frame clones and lacks some. The data contain more than 14,000 clones, around two thirds of them seen just once; the ten biggest clones take up approximately 15%. The data derive from a study of radiation and T cells in renal cell carcinoma. The treatment here: treatment-naive control, cytoreductive nephrectomy. Controls included a handful of female and around 10 male donors, resected 2011 to 2014. Sequenced material: tumor tissue, taken from a patient whose treatment was nephrectomy without radiotherapy. This sequence was found in a man aged 60 to 75 with renal cell carcinoma.

The CDR3: CASGPGQGNTGELFF. The CDR3 DNA follows: TGTGCCAGCGGCCCGGGACAGGGGAACACCGGGGAGCTGTTTTTT. The chain combines TRBV11-3 with TRBJ2-2; TRBD1 aligns across 9 bases. Per germline, CDR1 SGHNT and CDR2 YENEEA. V gave up 8 bases and J gave up 1 base; unmatched junction bases: 5. The CDR3 covers 15 residues.